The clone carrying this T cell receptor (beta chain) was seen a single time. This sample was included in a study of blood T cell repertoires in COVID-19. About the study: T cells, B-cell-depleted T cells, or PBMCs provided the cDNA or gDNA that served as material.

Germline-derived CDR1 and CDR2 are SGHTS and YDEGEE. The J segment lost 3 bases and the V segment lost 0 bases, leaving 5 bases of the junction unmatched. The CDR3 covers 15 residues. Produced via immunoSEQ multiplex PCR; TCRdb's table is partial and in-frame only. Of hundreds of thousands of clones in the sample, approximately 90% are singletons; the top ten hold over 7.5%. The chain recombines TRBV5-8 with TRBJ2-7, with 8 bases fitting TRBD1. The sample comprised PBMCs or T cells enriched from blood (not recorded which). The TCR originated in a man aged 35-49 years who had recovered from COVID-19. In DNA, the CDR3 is TGTGCCAGCAGCTTGGTCGCAGGGGGCAACTACGAGCAGTACTTC. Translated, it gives CASSLVAGGNYEQYF.